This T cell receptor beta chain came from a study of control samples from healthy donors and cancer patients. This clone has just a few counts. Assay used: immunoSEQ multiplex PCR; TCRdb lists only in-frame clones, some missing. The sample carries approximately 110,000 clones, about 80% recorded once. Germline V gene lookup returns CDR1 MNHNY and CDR2 SVGAGI (reference sequence). V shed 2 bases, J shed 3 bases, and the junction held 4 bases outside the gene matches. The CDR3 length is 14 residues. The gene calls are TRBV6-6 and TRBJ2-7, with 7 bases lining up with TRBD1. The sample was blood. The sequence derives from a woman in her 50s in good health. The CDR3 loop reads CASSYEPGGYEQYF. The CDR3 nucleotides read TGTGCCAGCAGTTACGAACCAGGGGGCTACGAGCAGTACTTC.